This paragraph covers one TCR beta chain sequence. The sample is drawn from a study of CD8 T cells in Susac syndrome. Study-wide background: The sequenced Susac syndrome patients included five or six who had clinically active disease and roughly eight who were in remission. The Susac syndrome patients were therapy-naive, on corticosteroids, or on intravenous immunoglobulin alone at blood draw.

Looked up from germline, CDR1 is MDHEN and CDR2 is SYDVKM. Trimming took off 7 bases at V and 9 bases at J, with 16 bases between the two ends. The CDR3 length is 13 residues. The RNA input was roughly 0.45 to 1 ug, and it was reverse transcribed with random hexamers. Across 54 Vbeta and 13 Jbeta, TCR beta CDR3 was amplified with immunoSEQ multiplex PCR. TCRdb reanalysed the immunoSEQ multiplex PCR reads using MiXCR and keeps one entry per CDR3 protein. This repertoire shows fewer than 200,000 distinct CDR3 sequences, 94% found once; its top ten account for 0.1% to 0.13%. Susac syndrome patients met recently defined diagnostic criteria for definite or probable disease.

This rearrangement joins TRBV28 to TRBJ2-4; perhaps D is TRBD1 or TRBD2 (6 bases each). This TCR derives from a human donor with Susac syndrome. The material sequenced was CD4+ T cells from PBMCs. The CDR3 is CASTARGLGIQYF. In DNA form, the CDR3 reads TGTGCCAGCACTGCACGGGGGCTGGGCATTCAGTACTTC.